Given below is one T cell receptor (beta chain) in context. TCRdb's table, derived via immunoSEQ multiplex PCR, lists solely in-frame clones and lacks some. Counted here are over 25,000 clones, approximately 83% occurring once; the ten biggest clones make up approximately 15%. This sample stems from a study of blood T cell repertoires in COVID-19. CDR1 SNHLY and CDR2 FYNNEI come from the germline V gene. The V and J ends lost 4 bases and 0 bases, in that order; junction bases with no gene match: 9. This CDR3 comprises 18 residues. The sample taken for sequencing was peripheral blood. The sequence was obtained from a woman in her sixties with active COVID-19. The chain carries TRBV2 and TRBJ1-5; 10 bases are shared with TRBD1. In DNA, the CDR3 is TGTGCCAGCAGTGCGGGACAGGGGTACGGATATAGCAATCAGCCCCAGCATTTT. Its translation is CASSAGQGYGYSNQPQHF.